This TCR beta chain was sequenced in a study of STAT3 mutations in large granular lymphocyte leukemia. Across the whole study: More than half of T-LGLL patients received immunosuppressive therapy. Findings and limits, study-wide: At least one immunodominant TCR beta clonotype appeared in every T-cell large granular lymphocyte leukemia patient. In about 30% of the 18 patients, new TCR clonotypes emerged after therapy. Treatment regimens differed across patients between samplings. Clonal expansion was inferred from samples taken at other timepoints.

Remarks on this clone: As yet, its antigen is unknown.

The CDR3 consists of 16 residues. The junction had 14 bases not matched to a gene; V was cut back by 6 bases and J by 3 bases. From germline, CDR1 is SEHNR and CDR2 FQNEAQ (reference sequence). This table comes from immunoSEQ multiplex PCR, and its TCRdb copy is limited to in-frame clones, with some not included. Here the sample spans approximately 5,400 clones, around 50% being singletons. The TCR was taken from a woman aged 70-85 years with T-cell large granular lymphocyte leukemia. Some clones in this sample may be carry-over from other donors' samples. This chain connects TRBV7-9 to TRBJ2-7, with 7 bases lining up with TRBD1. Material for sequencing was peripheral blood mononuclear cells. Here the CDR3 DNA reads TGTGCCAGCAGACCTACAACAGGGGCTCTGGGCTACGAGCAGTACTTC. Translated, it gives CASRPTTGALGYEQYF.